Detailed here is one T cell receptor (beta chain). V trimming: 4 bases; J trimming: 10 bases; junction bases outside the gene matches: 10. From germline, CDR1 is SGHVS and CDR2 FQNEAQ. The CDR3 sequence is 16 residues long. Assay: immunoSEQ multiplex PCR; the TCRdb copy retains only in-frame clones and omits some. The repertoire holds around 440,000 clones, around 89% seen once, with around 12% in the top ten. This specimen belongs to a study of blood T cell repertoires in COVID-19. Study information: Italy, Spain and the United States were the sources of the convalescent and acute COVID-19 samples.

Seattle patient enrollment occurred during active infection, with longitudinal follow-up thereafter. What was sequenced was peripheral blood. The origin of this receptor is a woman in her fifties or sixties with COVID-19, enrolled during active disease. The chain uses TRBV7-8 and TRBJ2-1, with 13 bases lining up with TRBD2. Written as DNA, the CDR3 is TGTGCCAGCAGCTCTACCGGGACTAGCGGGGTTCGGGAGCAGTTCTTC. The encoded protein is CASSSTGTSGVREQFF.